This TCR beta chain comes out of a study of regulatory T cells in long-lasting Graves disease (dated by TCRdb to about 2021). For the study in its entirety: Persistent Graves' disease was defined as antithyroid drug treatment for over 5 years with persistently positive TSH receptor autoantibodies. Peripheral blood TCR sequencing and RNA sequencing compared persistent Graves' disease patients with newly diagnosed Graves' disease patients. Antithyroid drugs had been taken for ten to twelve years on average by persistent Graves' disease patients in the clinical cohort. The study was conducted in China and was registered as a clinical trial. A total of approximately 35 samples were covered by TCR sequencing, comprising some 13 persistent and around 20 newly diagnosed Graves' disease patients. Paper-wide results and their limitations: Only the TCR beta chain was sequenced and analyzed. Lower TCR Shannon entropy and fewer highly expanded clones were observed in persistent Graves' disease patients than in newly diagnosed patients, which suggested clonal expansion. The authors noted that the small sample size was a limitation that may lower accuracy. TRBV28, TRBJ1-2 and TRBJ2-5 were preferentially used in persistent disease, while TRBV20-1 and TRBJ2-1 were favored in newly diagnosed disease. The study examined only peripheral blood because the primary lesion, thyroid tissue, could not be accessed. Patients with persistent disease shared more public clonotypes (around 2,700) than newly diagnosed patients did (around 980).

V gives up 4 bases and J gives up 4 bases, and the segment between their germline ends measures 17 bases. The CDR3 spans 15 residues, from the cysteine through the phenylalanine. Only CDR3 DNA is held: 45 bases, read in frame from base 1. CDR1 and CDR2 were assigned from the germline V gene as SGHRS and YFSETQ. Libraries were prepared through multiplex PCR. Sequencing took place on an Illumina HiSeq 4000. TCR beta libraries were built with iRepertoire HTBI primers and Arm-PCR amplification of CDR3 regions. Before sequencing, the PCR products went through gel purification. The paper's data handling went like this. Gene usage analysis of CDR3 amino acid clonotypes relied on the roughly 60 TRBV and more than twelve TRBJ segments identified across samples. Filtered high-quality paired reads were merged into contigs using COPE and FqMerger. BLAST was used to align contigs to IMGT TRBV, TRBD and TRBJ reference genes, with CDR3 defined following IMGT. Any clonotype with a frequency above 0.1% was counted as a highly expanded clone. Shannon entropy was used to measure repertoire diversity, and the Gini coefficient was used to measure V-J evenness. A clonotype was considered public if more than one individual shared it. The public sequencing data were trimmed at Q25 with fastp and processed into clonotypes with MiXCR by TCRdb, which kept only in-frame beta chains. Each entry merges the rows of one CDR3 protein and shows their most common DNA and genes. The V and J calls and clone size come from TCRdb's table, not from the authors' own analysis. Present in this sample are roughly 430,000 distinct CDR3 sequences, 21% of which were seen just once. The top ten hold approximately 14% of the sample.

To note about this clonotype: There is no known antigen for this receptor. No base quality information exists; no much larger clone differs at one position.

According to the study, the label for this sample's time point signals: persistent/refractory GD, antithyroid drugs over 5 years with positive TRAb. For both TCR sequencing and RNA sequencing, RNA was extracted from PBMCs in TRIzol. Graves' disease was diagnosed according to American Thyroid Association guidelines. Patients for the study were recruited at an endocrinology department in Xi'an, China. From each patient, 8 to 10 milliliters of peripheral blood was collected into an EDTA anticoagulant tube. PBMCs were isolated by Ficoll Paque Plus density gradient separation without further T cell sorting. An Agilent 2100 Bioanalyzer and agarose gel were used to check RNA quality, while a NanoDrop 2000 measured RNA concentration.

The sequence is built from TRBV5-1 and TRBJ1-2; possibly the D gene is TRBD1, per 5 matching bases. The sample was peripheral blood mononuclear cells (PBMCs), taken when the disease was refractory, from a patient treated with antithyroid drugs. The sequence came from a female donor with Graves disease. The nucleotide sequence reads TGCGCCAGCAGCCAGGAGGGACGGGGACCCTATGGCTACACCTTC. Its protein reads: CASSQEGRGPYGYTF. The variable domain in full, with residues beyond the CDR3 obtained from the reference TRBV5-1 and TRBJ1-2 genes, is KAGVTQTPRYLIKTRGQQVTLSCSPISGHRSVSWYQQTPGQGLQFLFEYFSETQRNKGNFPGRFSGRQFSNSRSEMNVSTLELGDSALYLCASSQEGRGPYGYTFGSGTRLTVV.